The 19 T cell receptor beta chains below come from one sample, sequenced in a study of lymphopenia after photon versus proton radiotherapy. Clones were read by immunoSEQ multiplex PCR, and TCRdb kept only the in-frame ones, dropping some. Of about 50,000 clones listed, 92% are singletons. This specimen was peripheral blood, taken from a patient treated with photon-based radiotherapy. These receptors all stem from a woman aged 40 to 50 with cholangiocarcinoma.

The V gene is TRBV30, the J gene TRBJ1-2; 8 bases are shared with TRBD1. Germline V gene sequence: CDR1 GTSNPN, CDR2 SVGIG (reference sequence). Germline trimming cut 3 bases from V and 3 bases from J; bases unmatched to any gene: 3. There are 13 residues in the CDR3. As DNA, the CDR3 is TGTGCCTGGAGGGGACAGGCTCACTATGGCTACACCTTC. Translating gives CAWRGQAHYGYTF.

The V call is TRBV6-4, the J call TRBJ2-2, with D uncertain. The CDR3 runs 15 residues. V was cut by 0 bases and J by 1 base, with 6 bases left in between. CDR1 and CDR2 (germline): MRHNA, SNTAGT. The CDR3 DNA reads as TGTGCCAGCAGTGACTCTGGGCAGAACACCGGGGAGCTGTTTTTT. It specifies CASSDSGQNTGELFF.

J is TRBJ1-5 and V is TRBV18; 10 nucleotides agree with TRBD1. The CDR3 is 14 residues long. V trimming: 6 bases; J trimming: 5 bases; junction bases outside the gene matches: 4. Germline loops: CDR1 KGHSH, CDR2 LQKENI. The CDR3 sequence: CASSPGTGDQPQHF. CDR3 nucleotides: TGTGCCAGCTCTCCCGGGACAGGGGATCAGCCCCAGCATTTT.

The rearrangement uses TRBV30 and TRBJ2-1, with unresolved D. Between the trimmed V and J ends, which lost 4 bases and 6 bases, there was a span of 10 bases. CDR1 GTSNPN and CDR2 SVGIG come from the germline V gene (reference sequence). The CDR3 runs to 12 residues. The CDR3, as DNA: TGTGCCTGGACCCGGGCGAGCAATGAGCAGTTCTTC. It yields the protein CAWTRASNEQFF.

The gene calls are TRBV19 and TRBJ2-1; TRBD2 aligns across 12 bases. Germline V gene data show CDR1 as LNHDA and CDR2 as SQIVND (reference sequence). Trimming took 5 bases from V and 7 from J; bases not matched to a gene: 9. CDR3 length: 16 residues. CDR3 in DNA: TGTGCCAGTAGTTCTAGCGGGAGGGTCGTTGGGAATGAGCAGTTCTTC. As protein: CASSSSGRVVGNEQFF.

The chain links TRBV27 to TRBJ1-5; TRBD1 aligns across 8 bases. CDR3 length: 14 amino acids. Germline V gene lookup returns CDR1 MNHEY and CDR2 SMNVEV (reference sequence). Trimming cost V 5 bases and J 7 bases; bases outside gene matches: 7. Here the CDR3 reads CASSVQGAVQPQHF. CDR3 in DNA: TGTGCCAGCAGTGTGCAGGGGGCAGTCCAGCCCCAGCATTTT.

This rearrangement joins TRBV5-1 to TRBJ2-7, with 8 bases lining up with TRBD2. The junction had 8 bases not matched to a gene; V was cut back by 0 bases and J by 0 bases. Germline V gives CDR1 SGHRS, CDR2 YFSETQ. The CDR3 runs 17 residues. The CDR3 loop is CASSLVSSGTGSYEQYF. The CDR3 DNA reads TGCGCCAGCAGCTTGGTTAGTAGCGGGACGGGCTCCTACGAGCAGTACTTC.

The chain carries TRBV5-1 and TRBJ2-7; 7 bases match TRBD1. Germline-derived CDR1 and CDR2 are SGHRS and YFSETQ. The CDR3 spans 14 residues. The V gene end was trimmed by 0 bases and the J gene end by 5 bases; junction bases not matched to a gene: 5. The DNA for the CDR3 is TGCGCCAGCAGCTTGGTCGACAGGGAGCACGAGCAGTACTTC. Protein: CASSLVDREHEQYF. Based on the CDR3 plus reference TRBV5-1 and TRBJ2-7, the full variable domain is KAGVTQTPRYLIKTRGQQVTLSCSPISGHRSVSWYQQTPGQGLQFLFEYFSETQRNKGNFPGRFSGRQFSNSRSEMNVSTLELGDSALYLCASSLVDREHEQYFGPGTRLTVT.

This chain uses TRBV9 with TRBJ2-3, with TRBD1 matching 9 bases. V shed 4 bases and J 1 base; nucleotides not matched to a gene: 4. Per the germline V gene, CDR1 is SGDLS and CDR2 is YYNGEE. The CDR3 length is 15 residues. The CDR3 sequence: CASSIQGAGTDTQYF. CDR3 DNA sequence: TGTGCCAGCAGCATACAGGGGGCCGGCACAGATACGCAGTATTTT.

This sequence joins TRBV19 and TRBJ1-6; D might be TRBD1 (5 bases). CDR3 length: 14 residues. CDR1 and CDR2 (germline): LNHDA, SQIVND (reference sequence). Trimming pared 4 bases from V and 8 bases from J, leaving 12 bases between. Here the CDR3 reads CASSRSGKDSPLHF. The CDR3 DNA reads TGTGCCAGTAGTAGGTCAGGGAAAGATTCACCCCTCCACTTT.

J is TRBJ2-1 and V is TRBV6-1; 7 bases map to TRBD2. The CDR3 consists of 15 residues. With V trimmed by 1 base and J by 4 bases, 4 bases remained unmatched. Germline loops: CDR1 MNHNS, CDR2 SASEGT. CDR3 nucleotide sequence: TGTGCCAGCAGTGAAGAGGGCGGGGGTTACAATGAGCAGTTCTTC. It encodes CASSEEGGGYNEQFF.

This sequence joins TRBV2 and TRBJ2-7, with D possibly being TRBD1 or TRBD2 (6 bases each). The germline V gene encodes CDR1 SNHLY and CDR2 FYNNEI. V was cut by 6 bases and J by 2 bases, with 14 bases left in between. This CDR3 is 14 amino acids long. In DNA form, the CDR3 reads TGTGCCAGCAGGGAGGGGGTTGGGGCCTACGAGCAGTACTTC. Its protein product is CASREGVGAYEQYF. Drawing the rest from reference TRBV2 and TRBJ2-7, the complete variable domain is EPEVTQTPSHQVTQMGQEVILRCVPISNHLYFYWYRQILGQKVEFLVSFYNNEISEKSEIFDDQFSVERPDGSNFTLKIRSTKLEDSAMYFCASREGVGAYEQYFGPGTRLTVT.

This clone was counted once. The chain employs TRBV11-2 and TRBJ1-3, with TRBD1 identical over 9 bases. This CDR3 comprises 17 residues. V gave up 0 bases and J gave up 3 bases; unmatched junction bases: 6. Germline CDR1 and CDR2: SGHAT and FQNNGV. For the CDR3, the DNA is TGTGCCAGCAGCTTAGACCACAGGGGGCAAAGTGGAAACACCATATATTTT. This codes for CASSLDHRGQSGNTIYF.

The chain carries TRBV19 and TRBJ1-5; 10 bases align to TRBD1. The CDR3 has 15 residues. CDR1 and CDR2 (germline): LNHDA, SQIVND (reference sequence). The V segment lost 7 bases and the J segment 1 base; nucleotides outside the gene matches: 4. CDR3 sequence reads: CASTRQGASNQPQHF. The CDR3 region has the DNA TGTGCCAGTACCCGACAGGGGGCCAGCAATCAGCCCCAGCATTTT.

This chain links TRBV28 with TRBJ2-7, with 11 positions matching TRBD1. The CDR3 loop spans 15 amino acids. V lost 5 bases and J lost 7; bases outside the gene matches: 10. CDR1 MDHEN and CDR2 SYDVKM come from the germline V gene. CDR3 protein: CASSPGGTGGKEQYF. Written as DNA, the CDR3 is TGTGCCAGCAGTCCCGGCGGGACAGGGGGAAAAGAGCAGTACTTC.

This chain connects TRBV11-3 to TRBJ2-1; D unresolved. The germline V gene has CDR1 SGHNT and CDR2 YENEEA. The CDR3 loop spans 15 amino acids. V lost 5 bases and J 5 bases, leaving 16 bases between the germline ends. This CDR3 is CASSLNNARHNEQFF. The CDR3 nucleotides read TGTGCCAGCAGCCTAAACAATGCCAGACACAATGAGCAGTTCTTC.

The chain employs TRBV19 and TRBJ1-1; 8 nucleotides match TRBD1. Unmatched junction bases numbered 3, after V lost 6 bases and J lost 6 bases. Germline lookup yields CDR1 LNHDA and CDR2 SQIVND (reference sequence). The CDR3 totals 12 residues. The CDR3 DNA sequence: TGTGCCAGTAGACCACAGGGGGCTGAAGCTTTCTTT. Its protein is CASRPQGAEAFF.

This chain uses TRBV7-9 with TRBJ2-3; D is perhaps TRBD1 (5 bases). This CDR3 has 14 residues. Germline V CDR1 and CDR2: SEHNR, FQNEAQ (reference sequence). V shed 5 bases and J shed 9 bases, with 18 bases lying between them. CDR3 region: CASSPSPGAQTQYF. The CDR3 DNA sequence: TGTGCCAGCAGCCCATCCCCTGGGGCCCAGACGCAGTATTTT.

The rearrangement joins TRBV28 to TRBJ2-7; 9 bases match TRBD2. CDR3 size: 14 residues. Germline assignment: CDR1 MDHEN and CDR2 SYDVKM. V shed 10 bases and J 3 bases; nucleotides not matched to a gene: 10. In DNA form, the CDR3 reads TGTGCCACCAGCGGGGGGCCGAACCTCTACGAGCAGTACTTC. Amino acids: CATSGGPNLYEQYF.